This T cell receptor beta chain was captured by sequencing in a study of blood T cell repertoires in COVID-19. Turning to the study itself: Spain, Italy and the United States supplied samples that represented acute and convalescent COVID-19.

CDR1 SGHRS and CDR2 YFSETQ come from the germline V gene. The ends lost 2 bases at V and 5 bases at J; junction bases unmatched: 6. The CDR3 consists of 14 residues. How the authors handled the data: Reference gene primer amplification in the assay estimated nucleated cell counts. Produced via immunoSEQ multiplex PCR; TCRdb's table is partial and in-frame only. That table supplies the V and J calls and clone size; D and trimming were determined from the DNA. The sample lists over 100,000 clones; 80% to 95% were seen once. The chain couples TRBV5-1 to TRBJ1-1, with 7 bases matching TRBD1. Sequencing was carried out using peripheral blood. This sequence originates from a woman aged 50 to 65 with COVID-19, enrolled during active disease. The CDR3 nucleotides are TGCGCCAGCAGCTTAGGGGGCTTGGGAACTGAAGCTTTCTTT. The encoded protein is CASSLGGLGTEAFF. Full variable domain (missing parts from reference TRBV5-1 and TRBJ1-1): KAGVTQTPRYLIKTRGQQVTLSCSPISGHRSVSWYQQTPGQGLQFLFEYFSETQRNKGNFPGRFSGRQFSNSRSEMNVSTLELGDSALYLCASSLGGLGTEAFFGQGTRLTVV.